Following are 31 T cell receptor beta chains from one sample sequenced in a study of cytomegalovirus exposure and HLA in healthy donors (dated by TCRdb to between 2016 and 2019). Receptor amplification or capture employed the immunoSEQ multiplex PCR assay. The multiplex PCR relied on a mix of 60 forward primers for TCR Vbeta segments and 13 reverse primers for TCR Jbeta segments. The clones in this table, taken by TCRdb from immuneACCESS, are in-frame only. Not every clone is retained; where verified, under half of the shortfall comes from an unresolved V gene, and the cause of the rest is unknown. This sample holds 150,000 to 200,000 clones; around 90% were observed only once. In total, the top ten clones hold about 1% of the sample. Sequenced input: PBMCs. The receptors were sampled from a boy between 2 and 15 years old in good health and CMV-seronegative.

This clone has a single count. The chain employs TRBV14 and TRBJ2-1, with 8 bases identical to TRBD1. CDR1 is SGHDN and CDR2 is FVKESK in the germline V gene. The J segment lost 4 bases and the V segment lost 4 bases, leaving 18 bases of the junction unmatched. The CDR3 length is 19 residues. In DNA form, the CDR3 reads TGTGCCAGCAGCCTAAACAGACAGGGGAATTCCTACTTGTACAATGAGCAGTTCTTC. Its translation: CASSLNRQGNSYLYNEQFF. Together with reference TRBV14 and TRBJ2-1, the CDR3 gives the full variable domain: EAGVTQFPSHSVIEKGQTVTLRCDPISGHDNLYWYRRVMGKEIKFLLHFVKESKQDESGMPNNRFLAERTGGTYSTLKVQPAELEDSGVYFCASSLNRQGNSYLYNEQFFGPGTRLTVL.

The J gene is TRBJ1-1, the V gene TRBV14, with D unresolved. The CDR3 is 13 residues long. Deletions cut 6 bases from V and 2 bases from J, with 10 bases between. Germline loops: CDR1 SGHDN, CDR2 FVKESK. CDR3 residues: CASSLKRNTEAFF. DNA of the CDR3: TGTGCCAGCAGTCTAAAAAGAAACACTGAAGCTTTCTTT. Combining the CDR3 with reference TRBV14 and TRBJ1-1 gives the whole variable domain EAGVTQFPSHSVIEKGQTVTLRCDPISGHDNLYWYRRVMGKEIKFLLHFVKESKQDESGMPNNRFLAERTGGTYSTLKVQPAELEDSGVYFCASSLKRNTEAFFGQGTRLTVV.

CDR3 loop: CASSLHGQGPFNEQFF. CDR3 nucleotide sequence: TGTGCCAGCAGCTTACACGGACAGGGTCCCTTCAATGAGCAGTTCTTC. This chain links TRBV7-2 with TRBJ2-1; 8 nucleotides align to TRBD1. CDR1 and CDR2 (germline): SGHTA, FQGNSA. J gave up 6 bases and V 2 bases, and 9 bases lay outside the gene matches. The CDR3 totals 16 residues.

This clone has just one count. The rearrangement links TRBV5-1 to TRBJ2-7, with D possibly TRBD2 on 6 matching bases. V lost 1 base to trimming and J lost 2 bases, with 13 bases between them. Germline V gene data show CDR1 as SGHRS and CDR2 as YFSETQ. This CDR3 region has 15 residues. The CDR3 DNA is TGCGCCAGCAGCTTGTCCCCGGGAGATGCCTACGAGCAGTACTTC. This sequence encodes CASSLSPGDAYEQYF.

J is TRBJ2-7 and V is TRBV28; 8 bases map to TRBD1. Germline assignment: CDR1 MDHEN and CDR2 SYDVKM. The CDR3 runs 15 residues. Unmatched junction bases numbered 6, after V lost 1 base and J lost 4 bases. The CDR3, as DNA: TGTGCCAGCAGTTTATCAGGGGGCGCGACTTACGAGCAGTACTTC. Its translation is CASSLSGGATYEQYF.

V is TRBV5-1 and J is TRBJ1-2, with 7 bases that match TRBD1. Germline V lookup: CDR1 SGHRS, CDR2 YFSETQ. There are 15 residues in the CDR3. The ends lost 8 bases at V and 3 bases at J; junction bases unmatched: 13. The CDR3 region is CASRQGHDLDYGYTF. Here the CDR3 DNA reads TGCGCCAGTAGACAGGGCCATGACCTGGACTATGGCTACACCTTC.

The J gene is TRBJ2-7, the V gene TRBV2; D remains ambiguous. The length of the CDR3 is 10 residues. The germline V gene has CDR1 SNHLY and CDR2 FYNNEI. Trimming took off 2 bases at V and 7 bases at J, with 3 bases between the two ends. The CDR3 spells CASSETEQYF. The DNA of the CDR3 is TGTGCCAGCAGTGAAACAGAGCAGTACTTC. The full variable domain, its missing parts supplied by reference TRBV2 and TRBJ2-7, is EPEVTQTPSHQVTQMGQEVILRCVPISNHLYFYWYRQILGQKVEFLVSFYNNEISEKSEIFDDQFSVERPDGSNFTLKIRSTKLEDSAMYFCASSETEQYFGPGTRLTVT.

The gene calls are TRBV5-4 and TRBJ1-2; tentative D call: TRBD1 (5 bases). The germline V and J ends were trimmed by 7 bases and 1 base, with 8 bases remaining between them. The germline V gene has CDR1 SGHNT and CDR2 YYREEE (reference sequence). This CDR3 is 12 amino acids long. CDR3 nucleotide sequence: TGTGCCAGCTCCGGGGGTAACTATGGCTACACCTTC. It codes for CASSGGNYGYTF.

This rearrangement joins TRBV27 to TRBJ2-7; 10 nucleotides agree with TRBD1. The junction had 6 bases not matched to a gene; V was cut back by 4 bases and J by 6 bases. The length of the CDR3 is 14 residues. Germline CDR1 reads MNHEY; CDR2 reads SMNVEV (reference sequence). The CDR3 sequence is CASSSGTGALEQYF. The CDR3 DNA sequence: TGTGCCAGCAGTTCCGGGACAGGGGCCCTCGAGCAGTACTTC.

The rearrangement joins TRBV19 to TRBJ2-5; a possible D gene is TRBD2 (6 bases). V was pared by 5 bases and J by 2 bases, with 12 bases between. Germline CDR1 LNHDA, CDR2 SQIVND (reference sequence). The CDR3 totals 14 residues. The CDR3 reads CASSVPGLQETQYF. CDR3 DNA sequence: TGTGCCAGTAGTGTCCCGGGACTGCAAGAGACCCAGTACTTC. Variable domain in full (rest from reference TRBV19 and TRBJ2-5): DGGITQSPKYLFRKEGQNVTLSCEQNLNHDAMYWYRQDPGQGLRLIYYSQIVNDFQKGDIAEGYSVSREKKESFPLTVTSAQKNPTAFYLCASSVPGLQETQYFGPGTRLLVL.

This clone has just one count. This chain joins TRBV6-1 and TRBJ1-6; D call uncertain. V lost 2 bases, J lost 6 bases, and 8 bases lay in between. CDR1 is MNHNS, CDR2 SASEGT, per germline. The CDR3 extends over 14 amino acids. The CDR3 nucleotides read TGTGCCAGCAGTGAAATCCGGGTTAATTCACCCCTCCACTTT. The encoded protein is CASSEIRVNSPLHF.

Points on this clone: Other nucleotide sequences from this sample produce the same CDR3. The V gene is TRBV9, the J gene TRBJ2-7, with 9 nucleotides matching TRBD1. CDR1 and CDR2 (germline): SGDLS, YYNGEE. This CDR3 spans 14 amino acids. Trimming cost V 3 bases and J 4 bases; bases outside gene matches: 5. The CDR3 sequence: CASSAGTGTYEQYF. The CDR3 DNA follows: TGTGCCAGCAGCGCCGGGACAGGGACTTACGAGCAGTACTTC.

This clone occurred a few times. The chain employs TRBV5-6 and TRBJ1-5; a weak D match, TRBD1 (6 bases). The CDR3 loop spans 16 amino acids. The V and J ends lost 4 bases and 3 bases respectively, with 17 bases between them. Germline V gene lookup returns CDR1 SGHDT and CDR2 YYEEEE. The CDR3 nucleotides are TGTGCCAGCAGCCCAGCGTGGGAGGGGGACAATCAGCCCCAGCATTTT. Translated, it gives CASSPAWEGDNQPQHF.

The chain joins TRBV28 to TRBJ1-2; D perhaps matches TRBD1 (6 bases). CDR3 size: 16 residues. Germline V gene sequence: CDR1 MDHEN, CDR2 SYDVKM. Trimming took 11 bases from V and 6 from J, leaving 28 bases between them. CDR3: CAGSSVRDTQRDGYTF. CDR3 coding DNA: TGTGCCGGTTCATCTGTTAGGGACACGCAGCGCGATGGCTACACCTTC.

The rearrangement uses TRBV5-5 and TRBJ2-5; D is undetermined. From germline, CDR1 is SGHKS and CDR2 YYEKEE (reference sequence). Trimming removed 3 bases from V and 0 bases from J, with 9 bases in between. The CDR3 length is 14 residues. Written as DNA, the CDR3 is TGTGCCAGCAGCTACACAGAGTACCAAGAGACCCAGTACTTC. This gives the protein CASSYTEYQETQYF.

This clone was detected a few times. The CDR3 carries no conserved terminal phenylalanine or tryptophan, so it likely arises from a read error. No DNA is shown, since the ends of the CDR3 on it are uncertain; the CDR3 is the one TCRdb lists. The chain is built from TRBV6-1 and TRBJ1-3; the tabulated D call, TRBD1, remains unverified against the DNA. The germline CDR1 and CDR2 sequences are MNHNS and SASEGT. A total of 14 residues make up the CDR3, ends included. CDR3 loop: CASSEYSGATRAAA.

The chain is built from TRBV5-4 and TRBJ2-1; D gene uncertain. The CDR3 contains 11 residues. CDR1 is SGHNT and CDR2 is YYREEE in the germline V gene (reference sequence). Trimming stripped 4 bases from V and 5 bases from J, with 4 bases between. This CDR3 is CASSLNNEQFF. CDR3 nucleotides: TGTGCCAGCAGCCTTAACAATGAGCAGTTCTTC. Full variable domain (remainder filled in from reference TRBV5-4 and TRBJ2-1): ETGVTQSPTHLIKTRGQQVTLRCSSQSGHNTVSWYQQALGQGPQFIFQYYREEENGRGNFPPRFSGLQFPNYSSELNVNALELDDSALYLCASSLNNEQFFGPGTRLTVL.

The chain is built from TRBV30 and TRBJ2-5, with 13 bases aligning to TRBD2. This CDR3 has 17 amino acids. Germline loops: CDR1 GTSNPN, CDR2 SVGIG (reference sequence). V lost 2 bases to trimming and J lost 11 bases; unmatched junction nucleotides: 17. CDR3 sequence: CAWSTSGVLAGGGEQYF. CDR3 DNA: TGTGCCTGGAGTACATCCGGTGTACTAGCGGGAGGGGGGGAGCAGTACTTC.

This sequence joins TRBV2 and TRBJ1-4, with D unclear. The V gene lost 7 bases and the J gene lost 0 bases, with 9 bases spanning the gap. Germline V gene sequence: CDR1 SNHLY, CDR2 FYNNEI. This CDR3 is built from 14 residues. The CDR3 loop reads CASTRRPTNEKLFF. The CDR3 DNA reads TGTGCCAGCACACGGAGGCCAACTAATGAAAAACTGTTTTTT.

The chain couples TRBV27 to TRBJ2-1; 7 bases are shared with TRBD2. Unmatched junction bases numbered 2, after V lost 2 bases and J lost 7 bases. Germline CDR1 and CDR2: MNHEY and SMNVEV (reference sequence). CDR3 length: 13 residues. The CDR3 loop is CASSLAGVNEQFF. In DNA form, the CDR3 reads TGTGCCAGCAGTTTAGCGGGAGTGAATGAGCAGTTCTTC.

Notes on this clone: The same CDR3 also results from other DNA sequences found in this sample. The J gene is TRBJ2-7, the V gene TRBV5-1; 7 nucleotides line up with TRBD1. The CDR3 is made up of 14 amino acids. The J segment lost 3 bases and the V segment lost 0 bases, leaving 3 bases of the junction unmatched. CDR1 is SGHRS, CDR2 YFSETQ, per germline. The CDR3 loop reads CASSLEQGSYEQYF. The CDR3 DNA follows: TGCGCCAGCAGCTTGGAACAGGGGAGCTACGAGCAGTACTTC.

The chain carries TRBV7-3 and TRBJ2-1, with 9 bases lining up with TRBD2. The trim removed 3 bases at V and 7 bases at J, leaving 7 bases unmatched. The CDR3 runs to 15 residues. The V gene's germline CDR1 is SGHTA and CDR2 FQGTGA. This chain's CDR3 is CASSFLLAGINEQFF. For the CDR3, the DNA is TGTGCCAGCAGCTTCCTCCTAGCGGGGATAAATGAGCAGTTCTTC.

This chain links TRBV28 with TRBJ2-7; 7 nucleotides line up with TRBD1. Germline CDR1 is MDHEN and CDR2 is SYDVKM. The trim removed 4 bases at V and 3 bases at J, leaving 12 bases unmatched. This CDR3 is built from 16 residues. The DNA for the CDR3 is TGTGCCAGCAGTTCACCGGGACAGCGAAGGGGCTACGAGCAGTACTTC. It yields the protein CASSSPGQRRGYEQYF.

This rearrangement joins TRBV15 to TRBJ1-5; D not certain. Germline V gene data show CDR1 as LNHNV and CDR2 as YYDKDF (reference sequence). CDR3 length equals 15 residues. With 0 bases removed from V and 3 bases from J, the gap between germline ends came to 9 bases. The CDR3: CATSRDSGINQPQHF. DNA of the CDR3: TGTGCCACCAGCAGAGATTCGGGGATCAATCAGCCCCAGCATTTT.

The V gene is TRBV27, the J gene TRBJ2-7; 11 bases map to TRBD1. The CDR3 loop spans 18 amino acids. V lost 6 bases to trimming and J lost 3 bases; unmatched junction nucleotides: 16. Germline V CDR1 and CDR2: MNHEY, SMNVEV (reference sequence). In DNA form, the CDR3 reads TGTGCCAGCAGCCCCCGCTGGGACAGGGGGAATCAGCACTACGAGCAGTACTTC. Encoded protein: CASSPRWDRGNQHYEQYF.

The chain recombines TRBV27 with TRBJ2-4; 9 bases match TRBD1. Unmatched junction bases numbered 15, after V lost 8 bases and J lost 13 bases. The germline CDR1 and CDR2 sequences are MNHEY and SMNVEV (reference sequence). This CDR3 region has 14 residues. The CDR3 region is CASRIGTGSTKQYF. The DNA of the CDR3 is TGTGCCAGCCGAATCGGGACAGGGTCGACCAAACAGTACTTC.

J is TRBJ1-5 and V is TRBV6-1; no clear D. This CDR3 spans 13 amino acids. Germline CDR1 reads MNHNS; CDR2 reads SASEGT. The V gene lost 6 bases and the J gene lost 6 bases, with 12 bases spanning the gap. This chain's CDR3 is CASRVGGSQPQHF. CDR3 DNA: TGTGCCAGCAGGGTGGGAGGAAGTCAGCCCCAGCATTTT.

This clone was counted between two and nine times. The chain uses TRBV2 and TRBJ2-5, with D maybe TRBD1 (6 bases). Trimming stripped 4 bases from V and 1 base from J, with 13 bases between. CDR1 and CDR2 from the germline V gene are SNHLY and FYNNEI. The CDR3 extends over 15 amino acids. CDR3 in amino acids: CASSAWGPFQETQYF. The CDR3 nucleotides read TGTGCCAGCAGTGCCTGGGGGCCTTTCCAAGAGACCCAGTACTTC. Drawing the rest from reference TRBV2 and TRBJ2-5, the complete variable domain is EPEVTQTPSHQVTQMGQEVILRCVPISNHLYFYWYRQILGQKVEFLVSFYNNEISEKSEIFDDQFSVERPDGSNFTLKIRSTKLEDSAMYFCASSAWGPFQETQYFGPGTRLLVL.

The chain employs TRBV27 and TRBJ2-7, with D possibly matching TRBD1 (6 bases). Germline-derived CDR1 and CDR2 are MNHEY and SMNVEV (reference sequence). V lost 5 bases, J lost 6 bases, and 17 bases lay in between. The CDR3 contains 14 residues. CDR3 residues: CASSPLVQGGEQYF. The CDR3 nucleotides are TGTGCCAGCAGTCCCCTGGTACAGGGCGGCGAGCAGTACTTC.

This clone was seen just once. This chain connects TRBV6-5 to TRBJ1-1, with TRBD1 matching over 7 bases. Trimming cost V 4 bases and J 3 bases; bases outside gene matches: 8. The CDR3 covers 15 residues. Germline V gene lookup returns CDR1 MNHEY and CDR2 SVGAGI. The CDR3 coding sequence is TGTGCCAGCAGTTCCCATATTACAGGGGACACTGAAGCTTTCTTT. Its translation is CASSSHITGDTEAFF.

In DNA form, the CDR3 reads TGTGCCAGCAGTACGGAGGGAGCCCAAATTGGTTGGTTCACCGGGGAGCTGTTTTTT. It specifies CASSTEGAQIGWFTGELFF. The rearrangement joins TRBV27 to TRBJ2-2; perhaps TRBD2 as D (6 bases). Germline CDR1 reads MNHEY; CDR2 reads SMNVEV (reference sequence). The CDR3 runs 19 residues. Trimming cost V 5 bases and J 4 bases, with 26 bases left between them.